The clone carrying this T cell receptor (beta chain) is called medium-sized based on its frequency. Its antigen is undetermined. These data are taken from a study of CXCR3-negative and CXCR3-positive naive CD8 T cells. Findings and caveats of the study: Much lower diversity was found in memory CD8+ cells, while both naive subsets had comparably high diversity.

The authors prepared UMI-labeled TRB cDNA libraries by 5' RACE. TCRdb reanalyzed the 5' RACE reads and collapses them to one entry per CDR3 protein, without DNA. In total, the table holds some 8,700 distinct CDR3 sequences. This TCR was recovered from a human donor in good health. Some clones in this sample may be carry-over from other donors' samples. The sequencing sample was made of naive CXCR3- CD8+ T cells from blood. The subset here: CD45RO-CCR7+CD27+CD95- naive CD8+ T cells lacking CXCR3 (TNR3-).

CDR3 sequence: CASSYGGLGELFF. The V and J genes are TRBV6-5 and TRBJ2-2; TCRdb returns TRBD2, unconfirmable since there is no DNA. This CDR3 region has 13 residues. Germline CDR1 and CDR2: MNHEY and SVGAGI.